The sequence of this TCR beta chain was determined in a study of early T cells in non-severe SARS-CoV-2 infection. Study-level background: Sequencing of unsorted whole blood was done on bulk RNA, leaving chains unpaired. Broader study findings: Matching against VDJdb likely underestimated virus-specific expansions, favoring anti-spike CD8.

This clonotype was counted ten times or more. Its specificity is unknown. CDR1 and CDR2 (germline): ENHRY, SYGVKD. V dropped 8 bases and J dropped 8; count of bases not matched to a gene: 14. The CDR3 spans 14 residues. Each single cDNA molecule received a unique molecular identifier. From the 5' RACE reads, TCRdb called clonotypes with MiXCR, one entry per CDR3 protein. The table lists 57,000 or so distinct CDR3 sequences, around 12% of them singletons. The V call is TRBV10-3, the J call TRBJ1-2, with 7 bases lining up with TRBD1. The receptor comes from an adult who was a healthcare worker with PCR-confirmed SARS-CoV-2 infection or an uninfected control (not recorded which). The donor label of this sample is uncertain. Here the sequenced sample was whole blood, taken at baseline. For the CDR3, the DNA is TGTGCCATCTCAGTGACCCCCCAGGGGGGCGGCTACACCTTC. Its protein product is CAISVTPQGGGYTF.